This entry lists 15 T cell receptor beta chains sequenced from one sample in a study of neoadjuvant anti-PD-1 for oral cavity cancer. The assay was immunoSEQ multiplex PCR, and TCRdb's table has in-frame clones only and misses some. This table has 13,000 to 15,000 clones, around two thirds appearing once. This sample comprised PBMCs, obtained before nivolumab (anti-PD-1) treatment. The receptor set was obtained from a person aged 35-79 years with oral cavity squamous cell carcinoma.

This clone was recorded only once. The rearrangement links TRBV2 to TRBJ1-2; perhaps TRBD1 as D (6 bases). Germline V gives CDR1 SNHLY, CDR2 FYNNEI. The CDR3 is 15 amino acids. The V and J ends lost 2 bases and 3 bases respectively, with 13 bases between them. CDR3 in DNA: TGTGCCAGCAGTGAATTCGGGGGCTCGGACTATGGCTACACCTTC. Protein sequence: CASSEFGGSDYGYTF. Filled out from reference TRBV2 and TRBJ1-2, the complete variable domain reads EPEVTQTPSHQVTQMGQEVILRCVPISNHLYFYWYRQILGQKVEFLVSFYNNEISEKSEIFDDQFSVERPDGSNFTLKIRSTKLEDSAMYFCASSEFGGSDYGYTFGSGTRLTVV.

The chain recombines TRBV6-5 with TRBJ2-6, with D possibly being TRBD1 (5 bases). Trimming removed 5 bases at V and 3 bases at J, with 8 bases between. This CDR3 has 14 residues. In germline, CDR1 is MNHEY, CDR2 SVGAGI. The CDR3 loop is CASSQTVGANVLTF. For the CDR3, the DNA is TGTGCCAGCAGTCAGACAGTTGGGGCCAACGTCCTGACTTTC.

J is TRBJ1-2 and V is TRBV7-9, with D perhaps TRBD1 (5 bases). The V and J ends lost 2 bases and 0 bases respectively, with 10 bases between them. The CDR3 spans 15 residues. Per the germline V gene, CDR1 is SEHNR and CDR2 is FQNEAQ (reference sequence). The CDR3 region is CASSLRAGSNYGYTF. The CDR3 nucleotides are TGTGCCAGCAGCTTACGGGCAGGGTCTAACTATGGCTACACCTTC.

This clone is labeled medium-sized. The chain links TRBV7-9 to TRBJ2-1; 9 positions agree with TRBD2. The CDR3 spans 13 residues. The germline V gene encodes CDR1 SEHNR and CDR2 FQNEAQ (reference sequence). V lost 7 bases to trimming and J lost 5 bases; unmatched junction nucleotides: 3. The CDR3 region has the DNA TGTGCCAGCACCCCTAGCGGGAACAATGAGCAGTTCTTC. It encodes CASTPSGNNEQFF.

The V gene is TRBV4-1, the J gene TRBJ2-7; 10 bases fit TRBD2. This CDR3 region has 16 residues. V gave up 1 base and J gave up 0 bases; unmatched junction bases: 3. CDR1 is MGHRA, CDR2 YSYEKL, per germline. CDR3 sequence: CASSQGTSGYSYEQYF. The CDR3 nucleotides read TGCGCCAGCAGCCAAGGGACTAGCGGTTACTCCTACGAGCAGTACTTC.

This rearrangement joins TRBV5-4 to TRBJ2-4; 11 bases align to TRBD1. V lost 3 bases to trimming and J lost 2 bases; unmatched junction nucleotides: 4. Germline CDR1 is SGHNT and CDR2 is YYREEE (reference sequence). This CDR3 contains 16 residues. The CDR3 nucleotides are TGTGCCAGCAGCTCCGGACAGGGGGCGACCAAAAACATTCAGTACTTC. This encodes CASSSGQGATKNIQYF.

This chain joins TRBV7-9 and TRBJ1-1, with unresolved D. Germline CDR1 SEHNR, CDR2 FQNEAQ (reference sequence). The V gene lost 1 base and the J gene lost 1 base, with 10 bases spanning the gap. This CDR3 contains 15 residues. The CDR3 sequence is CASSLGGFGNTEAFF. The CDR3 DNA reads as TGTGCCAGCAGCTTAGGGGGATTTGGGAACACTGAAGCTTTCTTT.

The chain joins TRBV6-6 to TRBJ2-7, with D hard to call. Trimming cost V 6 bases and J 4 bases, with 13 bases left between them. In germline, CDR1 is MNHNY, CDR2 SVGAGI (reference sequence). CDR3 size: 13 residues. CDR3 nucleotides: TGTGCCAGCAGCCAGAGCGAGTTTTACGAGCAGTACTTC. Its translation: CASSQSEFYEQYF.

This clone was observed once. The chain has TRBV21-1 and TRBJ2-7; TRBD2 is the table's D call, not checked against the DNA. TRBV21-1 is given as a pseudogene. The CDR3 covers 16 residues. The CDR3 sequence is CASSIKERQSSYEQYF. The CDR3 nucleotides read TGTGCCAGCAGCATTAAGGAGCGGCAGAGCTCCTACGAGCAGTACTTC.

The genes are TRBV27 and TRBJ2-7; 8 bases line up with TRBD1. CDR3 size: 15 residues. The germline gives CDR1 MNHEY, CDR2 SMNVEV (reference sequence). V was pared by 5 bases and J by 3 bases, with 9 bases of the junction left unmatched. The CDR3 loop reads CASSLTRQGSYEQYF. The DNA of the CDR3 is TGTGCCAGCAGTCTCACCCGACAGGGGAGCTACGAGCAGTACTTC.

V is TRBV14 and J is TRBJ2-7, with unresolved D. This CDR3 is 13 amino acids long. With 1 base removed from V and 4 bases from J, the gap between germline ends came to 8 bases. Germline V lookup: CDR1 SGHDN, CDR2 FVKESK. This CDR3 is CASSQVSGYEQYF. The CDR3 bases are TGTGCCAGCAGCCAAGTGTCTGGATACGAGCAGTACTTC.

The J gene is TRBJ2-7, the V gene TRBV6-6; weak D call: TRBD1 (6 bases). Trimming took 6 bases from V and 1 from J, leaving 10 bases between them. The CDR3 contains 13 residues. The germline CDR1 and CDR2 sequences are MNHNY and SVGAGI (reference sequence). DNA of the CDR3: TGTGCCAGCAGGAGGACAGAATCCTACGAGCAGTACTTC. It codes for CASRRTESYEQYF.

The chain has TRBV5-4 and TRBJ2-5; 12 nucleotides agree with TRBD2. V shed 0 bases and J 5 bases; nucleotides not matched to a gene: 2. The CDR3 totals 15 residues. Germline CDR1 reads SGHNT; CDR2 reads YYREEE (reference sequence). In DNA form, the CDR3 reads TGTGCCAGCAGCTTGGTAACTAGCGGGGGGGAGACCCAGTACTTC. It codes for CASSLVTSGGETQYF. The whole variable domain, remainder taken from reference TRBV5-4 and TRBJ2-5, is ETGVTQSPTHLIKTRGQQVTLRCSSQSGHNTVSWYQQALGQGPQFIFQYYREEENGRGNFPPRFSGLQFPNYSSELNVNALELDDSALYLCASSLVTSGGETQYFGPGTRLLVL.

In this sample, this clone turned up a few times. The genes are TRBV11-2 and TRBJ1-2; 8 nucleotides line up with TRBD1. This CDR3 is 17 amino acids long. With 1 base clipped from V and 6 bases from J, the junction kept 13 bases outside the gene matches. CDR1 is SGHAT and CDR2 is FQNNGV in the germline V gene. CDR3 sequence: CASSLAVLGTGVDGYTF. Written as DNA, the CDR3 is TGTGCCAGCAGCTTAGCGGTATTAGGGACAGGAGTTGATGGCTACACCTTC. The full variable domain, in which reference TRBV11-2 and TRBJ1-2 provide the parts outside the CDR3, is EAGVAQSPRYKIIEKRQSVAFWCNPISGHATLYWYQQILGQGPKLLIQFQNNGVVDDSQLPKDRFSAERLKGVDSTLKIQPAKLEDSAVYLCASSLAVLGTGVDGYTFGSGTRLTVV.

In this sample, this clone turned up a few times. Written as DNA, the CDR3 is TGTGCCAGCTCGGGGGGTAGCACAGATACGCAGTATTTT. It yields the protein CASSGGSTDTQYF. The J gene is TRBJ2-3, the V gene TRBV6-4, with 7 bases identical to TRBD2. Per germline, CDR1 MRHNA and CDR2 SNTAGT. The CDR3 has 13 amino acids. With V trimmed by 8 bases and J by 0 bases, 2 bases remained unmatched.